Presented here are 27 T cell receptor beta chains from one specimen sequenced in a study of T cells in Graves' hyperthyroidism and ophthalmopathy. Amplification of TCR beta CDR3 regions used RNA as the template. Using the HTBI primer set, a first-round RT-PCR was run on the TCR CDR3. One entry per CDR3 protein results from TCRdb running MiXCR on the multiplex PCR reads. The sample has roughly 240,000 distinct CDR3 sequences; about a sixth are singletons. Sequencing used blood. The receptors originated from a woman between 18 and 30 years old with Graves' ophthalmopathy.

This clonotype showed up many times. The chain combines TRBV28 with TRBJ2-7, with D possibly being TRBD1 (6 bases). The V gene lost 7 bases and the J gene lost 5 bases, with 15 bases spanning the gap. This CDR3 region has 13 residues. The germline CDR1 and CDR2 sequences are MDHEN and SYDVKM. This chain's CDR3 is CASTPGDENEQYF. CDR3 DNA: TGTGCCAGCACACCAGGGGACGAAAACGAGCAGTACTTC.

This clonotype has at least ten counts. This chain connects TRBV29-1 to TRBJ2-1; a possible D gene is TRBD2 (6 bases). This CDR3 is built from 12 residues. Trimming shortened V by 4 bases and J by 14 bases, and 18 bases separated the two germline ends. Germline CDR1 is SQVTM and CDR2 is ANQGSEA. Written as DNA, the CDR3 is TGCAGCGTTGTGCTCCGTAGGCGGGACGAGTTCTTC. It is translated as CSVVLRRRDEFF.

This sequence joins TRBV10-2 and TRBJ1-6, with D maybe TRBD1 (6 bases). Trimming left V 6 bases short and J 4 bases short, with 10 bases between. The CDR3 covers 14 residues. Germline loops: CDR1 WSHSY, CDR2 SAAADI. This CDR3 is CASRRDMYNSPLHF. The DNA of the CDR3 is TGCGCCAGCAGGCGGGACATGTATAATTCACCCCTCCACTTT.

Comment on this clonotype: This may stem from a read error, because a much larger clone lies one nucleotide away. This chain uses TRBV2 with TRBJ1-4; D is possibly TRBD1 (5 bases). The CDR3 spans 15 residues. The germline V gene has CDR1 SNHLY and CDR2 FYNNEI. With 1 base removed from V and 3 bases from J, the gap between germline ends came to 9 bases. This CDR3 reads CASSEGAGPNEKLFF. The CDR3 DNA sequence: TGTGCCAGCAGTGAAGGGGCAGGGCCTAATGAAAAACTGTTTTTT.

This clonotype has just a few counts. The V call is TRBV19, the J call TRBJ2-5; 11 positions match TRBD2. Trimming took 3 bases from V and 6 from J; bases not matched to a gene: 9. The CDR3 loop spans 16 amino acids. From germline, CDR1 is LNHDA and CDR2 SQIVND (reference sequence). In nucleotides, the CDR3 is TGTGCCAGTAGTATGACCCTAGCGGGGGGCGTCCAGACCCAGTACTTC. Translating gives CASSMTLAGGVQTQYF.

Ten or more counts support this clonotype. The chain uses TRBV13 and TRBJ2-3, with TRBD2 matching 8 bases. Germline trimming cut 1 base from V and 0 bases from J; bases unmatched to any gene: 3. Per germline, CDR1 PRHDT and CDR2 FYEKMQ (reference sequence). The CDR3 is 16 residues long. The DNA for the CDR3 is TGTGCCAGCAGCTTAGTACGGGAGGGTAGCACAGATACGCAGTATTTT. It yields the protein CASSLVREGSTDTQYF.

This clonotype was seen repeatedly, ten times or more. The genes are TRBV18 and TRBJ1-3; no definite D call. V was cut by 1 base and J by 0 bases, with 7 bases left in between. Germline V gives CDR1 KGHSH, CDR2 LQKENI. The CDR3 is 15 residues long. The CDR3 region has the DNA TGTGCCAGCTCACCACAGGGCCTCTCTGGAAACACCATATATTTT. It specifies CASSPQGLSGNTIYF.

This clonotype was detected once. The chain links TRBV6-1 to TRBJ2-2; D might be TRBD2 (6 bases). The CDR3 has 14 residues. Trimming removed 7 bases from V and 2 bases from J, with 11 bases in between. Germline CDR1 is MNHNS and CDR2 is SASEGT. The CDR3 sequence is CASTRDSNTGELFF. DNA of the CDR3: TGTGCCAGCACGCGGGACTCTAACACCGGGGAGCTGTTTTTT.

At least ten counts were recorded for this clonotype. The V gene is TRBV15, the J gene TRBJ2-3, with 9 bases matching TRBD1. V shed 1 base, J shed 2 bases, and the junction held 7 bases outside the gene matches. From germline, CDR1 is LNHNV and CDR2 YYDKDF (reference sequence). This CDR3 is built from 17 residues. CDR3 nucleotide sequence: TGTGCCACCAGCAGAGGGGGGGACAGGGAACACACAGATACGCAGTATTTT. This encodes CATSRGGDREHTDTQYF.

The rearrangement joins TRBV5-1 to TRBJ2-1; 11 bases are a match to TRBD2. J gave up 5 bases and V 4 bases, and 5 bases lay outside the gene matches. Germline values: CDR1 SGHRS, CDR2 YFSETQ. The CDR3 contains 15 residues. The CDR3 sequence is CASSTGTSGHNEQFF. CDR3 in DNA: TGCGCCAGCAGCACTGGGACTAGCGGACACAATGAGCAGTTCTTC.

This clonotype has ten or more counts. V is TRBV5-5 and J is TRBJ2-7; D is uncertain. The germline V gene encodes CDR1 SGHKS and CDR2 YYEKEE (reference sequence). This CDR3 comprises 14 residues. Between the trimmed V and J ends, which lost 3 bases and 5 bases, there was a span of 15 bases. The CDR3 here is CASSSRPVIDEQYF. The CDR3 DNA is TGTGCCAGCAGCTCTCGCCCGGTTATTGACGAGCAGTACTTC.

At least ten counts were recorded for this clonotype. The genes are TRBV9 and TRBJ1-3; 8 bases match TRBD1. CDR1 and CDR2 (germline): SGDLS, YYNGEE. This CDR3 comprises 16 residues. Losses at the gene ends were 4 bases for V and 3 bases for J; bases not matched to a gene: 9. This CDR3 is CASSPRTGSSGNTIYF. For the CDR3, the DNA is TGTGCCAGCAGCCCTCGGACAGGGAGTAGTGGAAACACCATATATTTT.

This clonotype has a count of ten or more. CDR3 loop: CSASGANNSPLHF. The CDR3 DNA sequence: TGCAGTGCTTCCGGGGCGAATAATTCACCCCTCCACTTT. The V call is TRBV20-1, the J call TRBJ1-6; weak D call: TRBD1 (5 bases). V lost 5 bases and J lost 5, with 10 bases in between. The germline CDR1 and CDR2 sequences are DFQATT and SNEGSKA (reference sequence). This CDR3 contains 13 residues.

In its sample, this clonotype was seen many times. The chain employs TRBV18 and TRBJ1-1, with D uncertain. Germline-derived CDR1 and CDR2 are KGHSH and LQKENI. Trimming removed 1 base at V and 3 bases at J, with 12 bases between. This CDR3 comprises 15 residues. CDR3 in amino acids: CASSPLNPEYTEAFF. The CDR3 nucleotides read TGTGCCAGCTCACCACTTAACCCGGAGTACACTGAAGCTTTCTTT.

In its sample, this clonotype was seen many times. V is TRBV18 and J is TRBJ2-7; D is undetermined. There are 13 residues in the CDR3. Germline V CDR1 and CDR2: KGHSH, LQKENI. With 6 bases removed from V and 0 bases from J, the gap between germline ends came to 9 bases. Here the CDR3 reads CASSPRSSYEQYF. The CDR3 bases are TGTGCCAGCTCCCCTAGGAGCTCCTACGAGCAGTACTTC.

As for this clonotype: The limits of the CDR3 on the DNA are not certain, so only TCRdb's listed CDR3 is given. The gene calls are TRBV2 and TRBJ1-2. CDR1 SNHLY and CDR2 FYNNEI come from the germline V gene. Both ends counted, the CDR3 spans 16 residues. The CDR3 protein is CACSASPGLWNYGYTF.

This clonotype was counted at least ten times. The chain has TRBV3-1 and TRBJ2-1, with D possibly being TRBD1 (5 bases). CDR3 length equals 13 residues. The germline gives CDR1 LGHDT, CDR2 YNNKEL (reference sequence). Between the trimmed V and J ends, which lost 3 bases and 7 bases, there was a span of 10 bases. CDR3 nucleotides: TGTGCCAGCAGCCACACATACAGGAATGAGCAGTTCTTC. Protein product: CASSHTYRNEQFF.

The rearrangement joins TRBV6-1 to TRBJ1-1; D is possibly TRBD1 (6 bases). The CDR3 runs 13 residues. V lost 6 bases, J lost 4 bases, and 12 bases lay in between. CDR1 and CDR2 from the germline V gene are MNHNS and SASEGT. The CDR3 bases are TGTGCCAGCAGGGGGCAGGGGTTCACTGAAGCTTTCTTT. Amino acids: CASRGQGFTEAFF.

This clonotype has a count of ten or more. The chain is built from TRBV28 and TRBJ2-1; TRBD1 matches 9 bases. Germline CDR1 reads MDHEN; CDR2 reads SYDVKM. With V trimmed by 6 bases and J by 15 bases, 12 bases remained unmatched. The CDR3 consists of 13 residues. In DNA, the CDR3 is TGTGCCAGCAGAACAGGGGGCGGTCGAATGGGGTTCTTC. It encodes CASRTGGGRMGFF.

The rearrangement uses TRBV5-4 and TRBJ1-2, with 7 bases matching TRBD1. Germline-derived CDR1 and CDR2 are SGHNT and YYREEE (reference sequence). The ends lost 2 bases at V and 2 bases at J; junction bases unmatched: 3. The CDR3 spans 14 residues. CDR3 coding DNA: TGTGCCAGCAGCTTCAGGGGGGAGAACTATGGCTACACCTTC. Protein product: CASSFRGENYGYTF.

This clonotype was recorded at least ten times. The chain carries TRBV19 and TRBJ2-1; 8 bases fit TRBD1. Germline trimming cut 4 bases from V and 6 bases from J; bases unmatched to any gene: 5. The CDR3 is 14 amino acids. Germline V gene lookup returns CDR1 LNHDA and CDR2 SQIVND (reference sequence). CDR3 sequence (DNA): TGTGCCAGTAGTACCACAGGGGGAGTCAATGAGCAGTTCTTC. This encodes CASSTTGGVNEQFF. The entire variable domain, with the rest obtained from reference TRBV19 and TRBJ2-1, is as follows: DGGITQSPKYLFRKEGQNVTLSCEQNLNHDAMYWYRQDPGQGLRLIYYSQIVNDFQKGDIAEGYSVSREKKESFPLTVTSAQKNPTAFYLCASSTTGGVNEQFFGPGTRLTVL.

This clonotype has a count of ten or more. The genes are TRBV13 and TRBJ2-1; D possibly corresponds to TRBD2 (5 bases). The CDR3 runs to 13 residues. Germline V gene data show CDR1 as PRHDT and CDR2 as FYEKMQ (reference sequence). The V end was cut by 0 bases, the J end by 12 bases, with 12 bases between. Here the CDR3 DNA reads TGTGCCAGCAGCTTAGGCCGATGGCGGGTGCAGTTCTTC. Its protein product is CASSLGRWRVQFF.

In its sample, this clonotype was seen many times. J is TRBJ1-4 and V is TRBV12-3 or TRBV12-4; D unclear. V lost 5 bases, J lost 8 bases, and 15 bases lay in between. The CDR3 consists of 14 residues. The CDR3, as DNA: TGTGCCAGCAGTAATAAGGGAGTTGGGGAAAAACTGTTTTTT. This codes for CASSNKGVGEKLFF.

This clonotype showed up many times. The CDR3 is CASSQLGAWEQYF. DNA of the CDR3: TGTGCCAGCAGTCAACTGGGGGCCTGGGAGCAGTACTTC. V and J are TRBV28 and TRBJ2-7, with D maybe TRBD1 (6 bases). Trimming removed 5 bases from V and 7 bases from J, with 15 bases in between. Germline V lookup: CDR1 MDHEN, CDR2 SYDVKM. The CDR3 consists of 13 residues.

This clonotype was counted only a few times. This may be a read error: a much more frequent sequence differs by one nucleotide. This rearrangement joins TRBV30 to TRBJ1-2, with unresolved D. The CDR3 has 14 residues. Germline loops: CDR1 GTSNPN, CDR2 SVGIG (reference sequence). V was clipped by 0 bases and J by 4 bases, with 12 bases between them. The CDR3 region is CAWSVLRKSYGYTF. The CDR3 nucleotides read TGTGCCTGGAGTGTACTTCGTAAAAGCTATGGCTACACCTTC.

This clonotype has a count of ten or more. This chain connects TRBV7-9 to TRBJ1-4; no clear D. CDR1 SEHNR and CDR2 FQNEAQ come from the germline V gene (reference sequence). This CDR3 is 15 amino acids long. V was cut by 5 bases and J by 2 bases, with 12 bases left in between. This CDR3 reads CASSPIGPTNEKLFF. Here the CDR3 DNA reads TGTGCCAGCAGCCCCATTGGACCCACTAATGAAAAACTGTTTTTT.

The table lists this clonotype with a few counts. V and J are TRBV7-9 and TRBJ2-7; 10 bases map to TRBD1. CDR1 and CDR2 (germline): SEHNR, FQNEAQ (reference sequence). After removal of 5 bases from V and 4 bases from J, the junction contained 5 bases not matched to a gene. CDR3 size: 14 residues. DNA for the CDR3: TGTGCCAGCAGCATGAGACAGGGGGCATACGAGCAGTACTTC. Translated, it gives CASSMRQGAYEQYF.